These 29 T cell receptor beta chains came from one sample sequenced in a study of blood T cell repertoires in COVID-19. Data came from immunoSEQ multiplex PCR; TCRdb stores just in-frame clones and leaves some out. The table records some 360,000 clones, around 87% of them present only once. Sequenced: peripheral blood. Receptor source: a woman aged 60-75 years with COVID-19, enrolled during active disease.

This sequence joins TRBV4-2 and TRBJ2-5, with 9 bases lining up with TRBD2. After removal of 3 bases from V and 0 bases from J, the junction contained 8 bases not matched to a gene. Germline V gene lookup returns CDR1 LGHNA and CDR2 YNFKEQ. CDR3 size: 17 residues. The CDR3 sequence is CASSQLSGGSYQETQYF. The CDR3 DNA follows: TGTGCCAGCAGCCAGTTAAGCGGGGGGTCGTACCAAGAGACCCAGTACTTC.

This clone occurred a few times. As DNA, the CDR3 is TGTGCCAGCAGCTTAAGACTAGCATCCTACAATGAGCAGTTCTTC. This encodes CASSLRLASYNEQFF. J is TRBJ2-1 and V is TRBV7-3, with TRBD2 matching 7 bases. This CDR3 comprises 15 residues. CDR1 is SGHTA, CDR2 FQGTGA, per germline. V shed 1 base and J 1 base; nucleotides not matched to a gene: 1.

V and J are TRBV9 and TRBJ2-2, with TRBD2 identical over 8 bases. From germline, CDR1 is SGDLS and CDR2 YYNGEE. Germline trimming cut 4 bases from V and 8 bases from J; bases unmatched to any gene: 7. This CDR3 is built from 14 residues. CDR3 in DNA: TGTGCCAGCAGCCTCTTAGCGGGGACGGGGGAGCTGTTTTTT. This gives the protein CASSLLAGTGELFF.

This sequence joins TRBV7-2 and TRBJ2-3; 10 nucleotides agree with TRBD2. The CDR3 extends over 16 amino acids. The trim removed 5 bases at V and 2 bases at J, leaving 7 bases unmatched. The germline V gene encodes CDR1 SGHTA and CDR2 FQGNSA. DNA for the CDR3: TGTGCCAGCAGCCTGAGCGGGGGGGCGTTCACAGATACGCAGTATTTT. The encoded protein is CASSLSGGAFTDTQYF.

This chain links TRBV4-1 with TRBJ1-2; 9 bases agree with TRBD1. Germline V gene sequence: CDR1 MGHRA, CDR2 YSYEKL. V was pared by 1 base and J by 7 bases, with 13 bases of the junction left unmatched. This CDR3 is 17 amino acids long. The CDR3 DNA reads as TGCGCCAGCAGCCAAGTATCTCGGTGGGACAGGGACGCTGGCTACACCTTC. It encodes CASSQVSRWDRDAGYTF.

This clone was observed a few times. The V call is TRBV5-1, the J call TRBJ2-7, with 9 bases identical to TRBD1. The CDR3 consists of 15 residues. J was trimmed by 4 bases and V by 0 bases; bases with no gene match: 5. The germline gives CDR1 SGHRS, CDR2 YFSETQ. CDR3 in amino acids: CASSLGDREMYEQYF. The CDR3 nucleotides read TGCGCCAGCAGCTTGGGGGACAGGGAGATGTACGAGCAGTACTTC.

This sequence joins TRBV27 and TRBJ2-3, with a possible D match to TRBD2 (5 bases). CDR3 length: 13 residues. CDR1 and CDR2 (germline): MNHEY, SMNVEV (reference sequence). V lost 2 bases and J lost 4, with 7 bases in between. DNA for the CDR3: TGTGCCAGCAGTTTAGAGCGGTCAGATACGCAGTATTTT. It yields the protein CASSLERSDTQYF.

This CDR3 reads CASSTGGTTYEQYF. DNA of the CDR3: TGCGCCAGCTCTACGGGGGGGACGACCTACGAGCAGTACTTC. The chain links TRBV5-1 to TRBJ2-7; TRBD2 aligns across 8 bases. Germline V lookup: CDR1 SGHRS, CDR2 YFSETQ. CDR3 length: 14 amino acids. The junction had 8 bases not matched to a gene; V was cut back by 7 bases and J by 2 bases.

This clone was picked up a small number of times. The chain uses TRBV7-9 and TRBJ2-3; possible D gene TRBD2, 7 bases. Trimming left V 1 base short and J 6 bases short, with 14 bases between. From germline, CDR1 is SEHNR and CDR2 FQNEAQ (reference sequence). The CDR3 spans 15 residues. The CDR3 loop is CASSLGGGPSDTQYF. In nucleotides, the CDR3 is TGTGCCAGCAGCTTAGGCGGGGGCCCGTCTGATACGCAGTATTTT.

The rearrangement uses TRBV14 and TRBJ1-1; D not resolved. CDR3 size: 14 residues. CDR1 and CDR2 (germline): SGHDN, FVKESK. V dropped 4 bases and J dropped 3 bases, with 12 bases sitting between them. The CDR3, as DNA: TGTGCCAGCAGCCCCACGAACATTTACACTGAAGCTTTCTTT. It yields the protein CASSPTNIYTEAFF.

The chain joins TRBV7-2 to TRBJ1-3; D possibly corresponds to TRBD1 (5 bases). The CDR3 sequence is 14 residues long. Germline V gene data show CDR1 as SGHTA and CDR2 as FQGNSA. V was pared by 1 base and J by 2 bases, with 6 bases between. The CDR3 DNA follows: TGTGCCAGCAGCTTAGGACAGCCTGGAAACACCATATATTTT. Translated, it gives CASSLGQPGNTIYF.

The gene calls are TRBV14 and TRBJ1-1, with unresolved D. The V gene lost 1 base and the J gene lost 4 bases, with 7 bases spanning the gap. Germline-derived CDR1 and CDR2 are SGHDN and FVKESK. The CDR3 runs 13 residues. CDR3 nucleotides: TGTGCCAGCAGCCAAGGGAGAGCCACTGAAGCTTTCTTT. Translation: CASSQGRATEAFF.

This chain uses TRBV5-4 with TRBJ2-1; 9 bases fit TRBD1. The germline CDR1 and CDR2 sequences are SGHNT and YYREEE (reference sequence). V lost 4 bases, J lost 7 bases, and 6 bases stayed unmatched. The CDR3 has 14 residues. CDR3 protein: CASSKDRGGNEQFF. CDR3 DNA sequence: TGTGCCAGCAGCAAGGACAGGGGCGGGAATGAGCAGTTCTTC.

This clone appeared a single time. The V and J genes are TRBV5-1 and TRBJ1-4; 11 positions agree with TRBD1. V was pared by 1 base and J by 5 bases, with 4 bases of the junction left unmatched. The germline V gene encodes CDR1 SGHRS and CDR2 YFSETQ. The CDR3 runs to 16 residues. CDR3: CASSLQGTGGNEKLFF. The CDR3 DNA is TGCGCCAGCAGCTTGCAGGGGACAGGGGGAAATGAAAAACTGTTTTTT.

The chain recombines TRBV27 with TRBJ2-7; 9 bases map to TRBD1. The CDR3 has 14 amino acids. Germline V gene sequence: CDR1 MNHEY, CDR2 SMNVEV (reference sequence). The V and J ends lost 8 bases and 7 bases, in that order; junction bases with no gene match: 12. This CDR3 reads CASRSGTGLLEQYF. Here the CDR3 DNA reads TGTGCCAGCCGATCCGGGACAGGGCTTCTTGAGCAGTACTTC.

This clone has only a few counts. The genes are TRBV6-5 and TRBJ1-1; D not resolved. CDR3 size: 15 residues. V gave up 6 bases and J gave up 5 bases, with 19 bases separating them. Germline CDR1 and CDR2: MNHEY and SVGAGI. The DNA of the CDR3 is TGTGCCAGCAGAGAGGAGGCTGGGAGTAGGACTGAAGCTTTCTTT. Its protein is CASREEAGSRTEAFF.

The V gene is TRBV2, the J gene TRBJ1-1; 7 bases are a match to TRBD1. The CDR3 covers 14 residues. Germline loops: CDR1 SNHLY, CDR2 FYNNEI. V shed 7 bases and J 2 bases; nucleotides not matched to a gene: 7. The CDR3, as DNA: TGTGCCAGCACCGGGGACAGCTCCAACACTGAAGCTTTCTTT. Encoded protein: CASTGDSSNTEAFF.

This chain joins TRBV5-1 and TRBJ2-5; 9 nucleotides match TRBD2. The CDR3 spans 17 residues. V dropped 1 base and J dropped 1; count of bases not matched to a gene: 8. Germline values: CDR1 SGHRS, CDR2 YFSETQ. Here the CDR3 reads CASSLLAGVTSQETQYF. CDR3 coding DNA: TGCGCCAGCAGCTTGTTAGCGGGGGTAACCTCCCAAGAGACCCAGTACTTC.

The chain recombines TRBV5-5 with TRBJ1-2; D possibly corresponds to TRBD1 (5 bases). This CDR3 region has 16 residues. V shed 4 bases and J shed 1 base, with 17 bases lying between them. From germline, CDR1 is SGHKS and CDR2 YYEKEE (reference sequence). The DNA for the CDR3 is TGTGCCAGCAGCCAACTGACAGTTGCGGTTAACTATGGCTACACCTTC. It translates to CASSQLTVAVNYGYTF. Variable domain in full (rest from reference TRBV5-5 and TRBJ1-2): DAGVTQSPTHLIKTRGQQVTLRCSPISGHKSVSWYQQVLGQGPQFIFQYYEKEERGRGNFPDRFSARQFPNYSSELNVNALLLGDSALYLCASSQLTVAVNYGYTFGSGTRLTVV.

The chain carries TRBV5-5 and TRBJ1-3, with 10 bases identical to TRBD1. Germline assignment: CDR1 SGHKS and CDR2 YYEKEE (reference sequence). Losses at the gene ends were 4 bases for V and 1 base for J; bases not matched to a gene: 2. CDR3 length equals 15 residues. CDR3 in amino acids: CASSPDRGSGNTIYF. The CDR3 DNA sequence: TGTGCCAGCAGCCCGGACAGGGGGTCTGGAAACACCATATATTTT.

The chain recombines TRBV2 with TRBJ2-2, with D uncertain. Trimming left V 4 bases short and J 4 bases short, with 10 bases between. The CDR3 has 14 amino acids. Germline CDR1 and CDR2: SNHLY and FYNNEI. CDR3 in DNA: TGTGCCAGCAGTGTCGAGCTCCTCACCGGGGAGCTGTTTTTT. Protein: CASSVELLTGELFF.

The chain couples TRBV27 to TRBJ2-7, with a possible D match to TRBD2 (5 bases). Germline assignment: CDR1 MNHEY and CDR2 SMNVEV (reference sequence). The CDR3 totals 13 residues. Trimming cost V 5 bases and J 4 bases, with 12 bases left between them. Here the CDR3 DNA reads TGTGCCAGCAGTATCGGGGAAGGTTACGAGCAGTACTTC. Residues: CASSIGEGYEQYF.

Here the CDR3 reads CASSIQGATEAFF. The CDR3, as DNA: TGTGCCAGCAGTATACAGGGGGCGACTGAAGCTTTCTTT. The chain carries TRBV6-5 and TRBJ1-1; TRBD1 aligns across 9 bases. The CDR3 loop spans 13 amino acids. Germline V gene lookup returns CDR1 MNHEY and CDR2 SVGAGI. Unmatched junction bases numbered 3, after V lost 5 bases and J lost 5 bases.

This rearrangement joins TRBV28 to TRBJ1-2, with a weak D call TRBD1 (6 bases). The CDR3 extends over 13 amino acids. CDR1 is MDHEN and CDR2 is SYDVKM in the germline V gene. V gave up 3 bases and J gave up 5 bases, with 10 bases separating them. The CDR3 sequence is CASSFGGAYGYTF. Here the CDR3 DNA reads TGTGCCAGCAGTTTTGGGGGGGCTTATGGCTACACCTTC.

This chain joins TRBV4-1 and TRBJ1-3; D call uncertain. V shed 8 bases and J shed 4 bases, with 9 bases lying between them. This CDR3 has 12 amino acids. CDR1 and CDR2 from the germline V gene are MGHRA and YSYEKL. CDR3 protein: CASSGGGNTIYF. The CDR3 nucleotides read TGCGCCAGCTCGGGTGGGGGAAACACCATATATTTT.

The chain carries TRBV27 and TRBJ2-7; 10 bases align to TRBD2. This CDR3 comprises 15 residues. J gave up 1 base and V 6 bases, and 6 bases lay outside the gene matches. CDR1 and CDR2 (germline): MNHEY, SMNVEV (reference sequence). CDR3 coding DNA: TGTGCCAGCAGCCCGCTAGCGGGGGCTTCCTACGAGCAGTACTTC. Amino acids: CASSPLAGASYEQYF.

The chain is built from TRBV28 and TRBJ1-2; the D is unclear. This CDR3 is 12 amino acids long. Germline CDR1 and CDR2: MDHEN and SYDVKM. V lost 8 bases and J 2 bases, leaving 9 bases between the germline ends. In DNA, the CDR3 is TGTGCCAGCCAACACAGAAACTATGGCTACACCTTC. This codes for CASQHRNYGYTF.

This sequence joins TRBV6-5 and TRBJ2-6; TRBD2 is a possible D gene (5 bases). This CDR3 is built from 15 residues. Germline V gene lookup returns CDR1 MNHEY and CDR2 SVGAGI. With 8 bases removed from V and 0 bases from J, the gap between germline ends came to 11 bases. The CDR3 loop reads CASSKGLSGANVLTF. CDR3 coding DNA: TGTGCCAGCTCCAAAGGACTCTCTGGGGCCAACGTCCTGACTTTC.

This chain uses TRBV15 with TRBJ2-1, with TRBD2 matching over 9 bases. The V gene's germline CDR1 is LNHNV and CDR2 YYDKDF (reference sequence). The V gene end was trimmed by 0 bases and the J gene end by 2 bases; junction bases not matched to a gene: 8. The CDR3 loop spans 18 amino acids. As DNA, the CDR3 is TGTGCCACCAGCAGAGATAACAGCGGGGGGCCTCCCTACAATGAGCAGTTCTTC. It yields the protein CATSRDNSGGPPYNEQFF.